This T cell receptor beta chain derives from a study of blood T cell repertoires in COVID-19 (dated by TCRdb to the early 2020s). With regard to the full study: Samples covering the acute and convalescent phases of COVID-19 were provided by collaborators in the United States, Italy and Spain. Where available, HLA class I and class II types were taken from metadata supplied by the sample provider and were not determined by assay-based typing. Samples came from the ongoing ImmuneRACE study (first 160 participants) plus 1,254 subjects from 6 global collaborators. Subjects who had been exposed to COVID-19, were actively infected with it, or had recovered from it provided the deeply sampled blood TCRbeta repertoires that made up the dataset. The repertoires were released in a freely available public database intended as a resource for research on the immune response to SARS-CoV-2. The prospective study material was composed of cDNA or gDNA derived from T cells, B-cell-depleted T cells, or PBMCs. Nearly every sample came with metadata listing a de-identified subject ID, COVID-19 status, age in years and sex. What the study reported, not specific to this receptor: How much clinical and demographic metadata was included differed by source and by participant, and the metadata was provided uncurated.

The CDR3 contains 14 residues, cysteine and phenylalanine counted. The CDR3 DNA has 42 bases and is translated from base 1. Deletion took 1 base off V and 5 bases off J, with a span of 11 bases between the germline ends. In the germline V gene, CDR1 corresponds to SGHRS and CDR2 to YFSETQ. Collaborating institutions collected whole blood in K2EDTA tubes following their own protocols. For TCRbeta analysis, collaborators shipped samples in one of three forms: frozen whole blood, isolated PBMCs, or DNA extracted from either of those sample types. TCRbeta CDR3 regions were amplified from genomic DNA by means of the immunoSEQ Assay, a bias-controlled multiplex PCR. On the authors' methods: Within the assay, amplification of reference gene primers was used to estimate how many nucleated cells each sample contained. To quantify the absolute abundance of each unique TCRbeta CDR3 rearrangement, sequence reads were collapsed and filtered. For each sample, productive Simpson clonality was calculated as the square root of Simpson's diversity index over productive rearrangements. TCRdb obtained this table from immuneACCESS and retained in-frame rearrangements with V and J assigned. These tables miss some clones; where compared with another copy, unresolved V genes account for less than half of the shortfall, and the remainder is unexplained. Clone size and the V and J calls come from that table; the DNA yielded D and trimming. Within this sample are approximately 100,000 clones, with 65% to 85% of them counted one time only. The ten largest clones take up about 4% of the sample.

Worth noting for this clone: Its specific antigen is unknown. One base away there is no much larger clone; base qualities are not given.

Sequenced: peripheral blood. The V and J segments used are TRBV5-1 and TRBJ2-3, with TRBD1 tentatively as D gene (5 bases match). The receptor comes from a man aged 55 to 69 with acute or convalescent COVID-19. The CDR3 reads CASSLTGPGDTQYF. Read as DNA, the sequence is TGCGCCAGCAGCTTGACAGGCCCTGGAGATACGCAGTATTTT.